This TCR beta chain was captured in a study of blood T cell repertoires in COVID-19 (dated by TCRdb to 2018 to 2021). Regarding the research as a whole: Samples covering the acute and convalescent phases of COVID-19 were provided by collaborators in the United States, Italy and Spain. The prospective study material was composed of cDNA or gDNA derived from T cells, B-cell-depleted T cells, or PBMCs. Subjects who had been exposed to COVID-19, were actively infected with it, or had recovered from it provided the deeply sampled blood TCRbeta repertoires that made up the dataset. The repertoires were released in a freely available public database intended as a resource for research on the immune response to SARS-CoV-2. The samples were drawn from two sources: the first 160 participants of the ongoing ImmuneRACE study, and about 1,300 subjects contributed by 6 global collaborators. Sample metadata almost always included a de-identified subject ID, COVID-19 status, age in years and sex. Where HLA class I and class II types were available, the types were taken from metadata supplied by the sample provider, not from assay-based typing. What the research found in general, with its limitations: The amount of clinical and demographic metadata varied by source and participant and was provided uncurated.

As regards this clone: The antigen this receptor binds is unknown. No clone much larger than this one lies a single base away; base qualities are absent.

V loses 0 bases of germline sequence and J loses 2 bases, and the interval between the two ends is 8 bases. Taken from the germline V gene, the CDR1 and CDR2 loops are SGHDT and YYEEEE. The CDR3 runs 14 amino acids, cysteine and phenylalanine included. Solely the CDR3 DNA is kept, with 42 bases framed from the first base. Another Seattle source contributed samples from volunteer blood donors who had recovered from COVID-19. Whole blood was collected in K2EDTA tubes by collaborating institutions according to the institutions' own protocols. For TCRbeta analysis, collaborators shipped samples in one of three forms: frozen whole blood, isolated PBMCs, or DNA extracted from either of those sample types. The immunoSEQ Assay, a bias-controlled multiplex PCR, was used to amplify TCRbeta CDR3 regions from genomic DNA. In the authors' own workflow: Nucleated cell counts per sample were estimated from amplification of reference gene primers within the assay. To quantify the absolute abundance of each unique TCRbeta CDR3 rearrangement, sequence reads were collapsed and filtered. For each sample, productive Simpson clonality was calculated as the square root of Simpson's diversity index across productive rearrangements. TCRdb limited this immuneACCESS table to in-frame rearrangements with V and J called. A share of clones is missing; checked studies link under half to unresolved V genes, and the rest is unexplained. The V and J calls and clone size come from that table; D and trimming were worked out from the DNA. The sample contains 250,000 to 350,000 clones, 75% to 90% of them found a single time. About 2.2% of the sample is in the top ten clones.

Sequencing used peripheral blood. The V and J segments used are TRBV5-6 and TRBJ1-2, with the D gene too uncertain to name. This receptor was obtained from a woman between 45 and 65 years old who had recovered from COVID-19. The CDR3 reads CASSLAVFNYGYTF. DNA sequence: TGTGCCAGCAGCTTGGCAGTGTTCAACTATGGCTACACCTTC.